The TCR beta chain described here comes from a study of regulatory T cells in long-lasting Graves disease. Study findings and constraints: Possibly, accuracy suffered from the small sample size. Favored gene segments in persistent disease were TRBV28, TRBJ1-2 and TRBJ2-5.

Time point reported: persistent/refractory GD, antithyroid drugs over 5 years with positive TRAb. Extracted RNA from PBMCs served as the source of the TCR library. Germline V gene sequence: CDR1 DFQATT, CDR2 SNEGSKA (reference sequence). This CDR3 contains 15 residues. V was clipped by 0 bases and J by 8 bases, with 19 bases between them. HTBI primers from iRepertoire and Arm-PCR of CDR3 regions yielded the TCR beta libraries. TCRdb itself ran the multiplex PCR reads through MiXCR, one entry per CDR3 protein. The sample lists some 340,000 distinct CDR3 sequences; approximately 25% were seen once. This clonotype has more than one count but fewer than ten. Its specificity is not known.

The receptor was isolated from a woman aged 35 to 49 with Graves disease. This specimen was peripheral blood mononuclear cells (PBMCs), taken when the disease was refractory, from a patient treated with antithyroid drugs. The V and J genes are TRBV20-1 and TRBJ1-1; weak D call: TRBD1 (6 bases). The CDR3: CSARDSQGGLVEAFF. The CDR3 DNA follows: TGCAGTGCTAGAGATTCACAGGGAGGGTTGGTAGAAGCTTTCTTT.